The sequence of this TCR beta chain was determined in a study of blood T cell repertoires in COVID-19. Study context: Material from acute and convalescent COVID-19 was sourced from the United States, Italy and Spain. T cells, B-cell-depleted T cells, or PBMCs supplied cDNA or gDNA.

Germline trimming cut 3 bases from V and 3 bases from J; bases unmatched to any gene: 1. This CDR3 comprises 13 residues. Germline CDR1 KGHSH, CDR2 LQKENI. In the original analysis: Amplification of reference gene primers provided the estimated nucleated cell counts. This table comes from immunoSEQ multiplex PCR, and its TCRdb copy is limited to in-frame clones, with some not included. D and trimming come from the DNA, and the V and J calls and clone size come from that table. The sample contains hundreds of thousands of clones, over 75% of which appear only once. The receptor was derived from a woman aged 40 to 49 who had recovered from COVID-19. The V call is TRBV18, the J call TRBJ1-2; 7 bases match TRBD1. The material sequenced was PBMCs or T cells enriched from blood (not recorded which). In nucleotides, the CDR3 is TGTGCCAGCTCACCGGGGACAGACTATGGCTACACCTTC. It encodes CASSPGTDYGYTF.